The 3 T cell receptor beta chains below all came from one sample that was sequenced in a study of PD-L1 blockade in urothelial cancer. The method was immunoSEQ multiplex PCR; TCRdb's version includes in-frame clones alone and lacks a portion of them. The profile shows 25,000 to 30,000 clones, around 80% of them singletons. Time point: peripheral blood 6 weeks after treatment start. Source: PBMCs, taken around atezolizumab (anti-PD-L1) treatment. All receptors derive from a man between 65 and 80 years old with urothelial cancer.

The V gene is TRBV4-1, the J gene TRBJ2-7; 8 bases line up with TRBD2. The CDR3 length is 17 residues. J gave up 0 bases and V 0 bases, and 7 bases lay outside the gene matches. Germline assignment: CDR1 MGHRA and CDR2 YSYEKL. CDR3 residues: CASSQEASGSYSYEQYF. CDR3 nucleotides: TGCGCCAGCAGCCAAGAAGCTAGCGGGTCTTACTCCTACGAGCAGTACTTC.

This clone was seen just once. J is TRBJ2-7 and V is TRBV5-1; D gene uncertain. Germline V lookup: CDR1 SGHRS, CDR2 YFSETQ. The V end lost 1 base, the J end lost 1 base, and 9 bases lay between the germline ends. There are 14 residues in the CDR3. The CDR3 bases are TGCGCCAGCAGCTTGAACCCAGATTCCTACGAGCAGTACTTC. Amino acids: CASSLNPDSYEQYF.

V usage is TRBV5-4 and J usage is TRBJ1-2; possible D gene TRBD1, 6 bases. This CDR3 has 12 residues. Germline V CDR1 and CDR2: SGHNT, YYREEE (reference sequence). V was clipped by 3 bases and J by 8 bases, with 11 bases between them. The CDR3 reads CASSSYRDGYTF. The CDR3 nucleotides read TGTGCCAGCAGCTCGTACAGGGACGGCTACACCTTC.